Listed here are 17 T cell receptor beta chains from one sample, sequenced in a study of OX40 agonist ivuxolimab in advanced cancers. Sequencing was performed with immunoSEQ multiplex PCR; in TCRdb, only in-frame clones are kept and a portion is missing. The sample has roughly 80,000 clones; more than 85% are singletons. The source was CD4+ or CD8+ T cells sorted from blood, collected in a trial of the OX40 agonist ivuxolimab. The source is an adult with an advanced solid tumor such as melanoma, head and neck, liver or kidney cancer.

The J gene is TRBJ1-2, the V gene TRBV6-6, with TRBD1 identical over 7 bases. This CDR3 spans 14 amino acids. The germline gives CDR1 MNHNY, CDR2 SVGAGI (reference sequence). V lost 5 bases and J lost 8; bases outside the gene matches: 11. The CDR3 spells CASSAETGYRGYTF. CDR3 coding DNA: TGTGCCAGCAGTGCGGAGACAGGGTATAGAGGCTACACCTTC.

The chain uses TRBV27 and TRBJ2-3; D unresolved. Germline CDR1 MNHEY, CDR2 SMNVEV (reference sequence). The CDR3 covers 13 residues. Trimming took 6 bases from V and 4 from J, leaving 11 bases between them. In nucleotides, the CDR3 is TGTGCCAGCAGCCCGACGACACCAGATACGCAGTATTTT. Protein product: CASSPTTPDTQYF.

This chain links TRBV6-6 with TRBJ1-1; D is ambiguous. Trimming cost V 10 bases and J 3 bases, with 9 bases left between them. The CDR3 spans 11 residues. Per the germline V gene, CDR1 is MNHNY and CDR2 is SVGAGI (reference sequence). CDR3 nucleotide sequence: TGTGCCACTACTGGGGACACTGAAGCTTTCTTT. Translating it yields CATTGDTEAFF.

The V and J genes are TRBV11-3 and TRBJ2-3; D unclear. V shed 5 bases and J shed 1 base, with 1 base lying between them. The CDR3 contains 11 residues. Germline V gene lookup returns CDR1 SGHNT and CDR2 YENEEA. DNA for the CDR3: TGTGCCAGCAGCCGCACAGATACGCAGTATTTT. It encodes CASSRTDTQYF.

The chain is built from TRBV5-1 and TRBJ1-4; 7 bases align to TRBD1. V lost 0 bases to trimming and J lost 0 bases; unmatched junction nucleotides: 2. CDR1 SGHRS and CDR2 YFSETQ come from the germline V gene. The CDR3 loop spans 16 amino acids. In DNA, the CDR3 is TGCGCCAGCAGCTTGGGGGACAGTGCAACTAATGAAAAACTGTTTTTT. This encodes CASSLGDSATNEKLFF.

The V and J genes are TRBV2 and TRBJ2-2; the D is unclear. The length of the CDR3 is 13 residues. V lost 6 bases, J lost 5 bases, and 10 bases lay in between. Germline values: CDR1 SNHLY, CDR2 FYNNEI. The CDR3 sequence: CASRATGTGELFF. The CDR3, as DNA: TGTGCCAGCAGGGCGACCGGTACCGGGGAGCTGTTTTTT.

This clone was recorded once. J is TRBJ2-3 and V is TRBV7-9, with a possible D match to TRBD2 (5 bases). Germline CDR1 and CDR2: SEHNR and FQNEAQ (reference sequence). V lost 5 bases and J lost 1, with 13 bases in between. The CDR3 totals 15 residues. CDR3 region: CASSLPWGGTDTQYF. DNA of the CDR3: TGTGCCAGCAGCCTACCATGGGGAGGCACAGATACGCAGTATTTT. Full variable domain (missing parts from reference TRBV7-9 and TRBJ2-3): DTGVSQNPRHKITKRGQNVTFRCDPISEHNRLYWYRQTLGQGPEFLTYFQNEAQLEKSRLLSDRFSAERPKGSFSTLEIQRTEQGDSAMYLCASSLPWGGTDTQYFGPGTRLTVL.

V is TRBV27 and J is TRBJ2-2; TRBD1 matches 8 bases. Germline CDR1 is MNHEY and CDR2 is SMNVEV (reference sequence). The trim removed 3 bases at V and 2 bases at J, leaving 5 bases unmatched. The CDR3 spans 16 residues. The CDR3: CASSFSGGFNTGELFF. The CDR3 DNA is TGTGCCAGCAGTTTTTCAGGGGGCTTTAACACCGGGGAGCTGTTTTTT.

The chain is built from TRBV5-5 and TRBJ1-5; a possible D gene is TRBD1 (6 bases). The V and J ends lost 0 bases and 7 bases respectively, with 8 bases between them. The V gene's germline CDR1 is SGHKS and CDR2 YYEKEE (reference sequence). This CDR3 spans 13 amino acids. In DNA form, the CDR3 reads TGTGCCAGCAGCTTGGGAGGGGGACAGCCCCAGCATTTT. Translated, it gives CASSLGGGQPQHF.

This sequence joins TRBV7-8 and TRBJ1-6, with D possibly being TRBD1 (5 bases). Germline CDR1 SGHVS, CDR2 FQNEAQ. The CDR3 has 17 amino acids. Trimming took 3 bases from V and 2 from J, leaving 14 bases between them. The CDR3 here is CASSFGPRGTYNSPLHF. CDR3 bases: TGTGCCAGCAGCTTCGGACCGAGGGGTACCTATAATTCACCCCTCCACTTT. Full variable domain (remainder filled in from reference TRBV7-8 and TRBJ1-6): GAGVSQSPRYKVAKRGQDVALRCDPISGHVSLFWYQQALGQGPEFLTYFQNEAQLDKSGLPSDRFFAERPEGSVSTLKIQRTQQEDSAVYLCASSFGPRGTYNSPLHFGNGTRLTVT.

The chain couples TRBV4-3 to TRBJ1-2, with a possible D match to TRBD1 (5 bases). The CDR3 is 15 amino acids. Trimming stripped 0 bases from V and 6 bases from J, with 14 bases between. Germline V gene sequence: CDR1 LGHNA, CDR2 YSLEER. CDR3 nucleotide sequence: TGCGCCAGCAGCCAAGATGCCAACGGACATAATGGCTACACCTTC. Protein sequence: CASSQDANGHNGYTF.

V and J are TRBV14 and TRBJ2-3, with 7 bases aligning to TRBD1. Germline V CDR1 and CDR2: SGHDN, FVKESK. CDR3 size: 16 residues. V shed 5 bases and J 2 bases; nucleotides not matched to a gene: 10. In DNA, the CDR3 is TGTGCCAGCAGCATCGGACAGGCCTTTTTCACAGATACGCAGTATTTT. Its protein product is CASSIGQAFFTDTQYF.

This chain links TRBV5-1 with TRBJ1-6; D is possibly TRBD1 (6 bases). CDR3 length equals 15 residues. Between the trimmed V and J ends, which lost 7 bases and 7 bases, there was a span of 18 bases. Germline CDR1 and CDR2: SGHRS and YFSETQ. The CDR3 here is CASAWKGEGNSPLHF. The CDR3 DNA sequence: TGCGCCAGCGCCTGGAAGGGGGAAGGGAATTCACCCCTCCACTTT.

The chain couples TRBV28 to TRBJ2-5, with a possible D match to TRBD1 (6 bases). Per germline, CDR1 MDHEN and CDR2 SYDVKM. This CDR3 comprises 16 residues. Between the trimmed V and J ends, which lost 3 bases and 2 bases, there was a span of 16 bases. The CDR3 DNA reads as TGTGCCAGCAGTTTCACGACAGGAAGAAAACAAGAGACCCAGTACTTC. Protein product: CASSFTTGRKQETQYF. Based on the CDR3 plus reference TRBV28 and TRBJ2-5, the full variable domain is DVKVTQSSRYLVKRTGEKVFLECVQDMDHENMFWYRQDPGLGLRLIYFSYDVKMKEKGDIPEGYSVSREKKERFSLILESASTNQTSMYLCASSFTTGRKQETQYFGPGTRLLVL.

This clone was observed once. The sample carries other DNA sequences with the same CDR3. The chain has TRBV10-1 and TRBJ2-7, with TRBD2 matching over 12 bases. CDR3 length equals 13 residues. CDR1 WNHNN and CDR2 SYGVQD come from the germline V gene (reference sequence). The DNA for the CDR3 is TGCGCCAGCGCCCGGGACAGACTAGCGGGAGTTCCAGTA. It yields the protein CASARDRLAGVPV.

The chain employs TRBV4-1 and TRBJ2-7; TRBD2 matches 8 bases. Germline CDR1 MGHRA, CDR2 YSYEKL. The CDR3 extends over 16 amino acids. The V segment lost 1 base and the J segment 1 base; nucleotides outside the gene matches: 6. The CDR3 bases are TGCGCCAGCAGCCAAGTTTTAGCGGGGCAATCCTACGAGCAGTACTTC. Its translation is CASSQVLAGQSYEQYF.

The chain uses TRBV2 and TRBJ1-3; the D is unclear. The CDR3 has 14 amino acids. The ends were cut back, 1 base at V and 0 bases at J, with 4 bases in the middle. Germline CDR1 SNHLY, CDR2 FYNNEI. In DNA, the CDR3 is TGTGCCAGCAGTGAAGGGGGCTCTGGAAACACCATATATTTT. This codes for CASSEGGSGNTIYF.